Sequencing of this T cell receptor beta chain was carried out in a study of T cell responses to AZD1222 COVID-19 vaccine. The study, taken as a whole, reports: Donors skewed white British and female; clonal diversity was possibly underestimated. CD4 TCRs covered the whole spike, strongest at regions 160-218 and 743-854.

Assay used: immunoSEQ multiplex PCR; TCRdb lists only in-frame clones, some missing. The data show 98,000 or so clones, roughly nine tenths seen once. Points on this clone: The antigen is undetermined.

CDR3 size: 16 residues. The germline CDR1 and CDR2 sequences are KGHDR and SFDVKD. The V gene lost 5 bases and the J gene lost 0 bases, with 13 bases spanning the gap. The receptor's source is an adult in good health. This rearrangement joins TRBV24-1 to TRBJ2-1, with a tentative D call TRBD2 (5 bases). The material sequenced was peripheral blood, taken on day 0 of MenACWY control vaccination. CDR3 nucleotides: TGTGCCACCAGTGCCGCGAGCGGAGGCTCCTACAATGAGCAGTTCTTC. This gives the protein CATSAASGGSYNEQFF.